This note documents a single T cell receptor (beta chain) sequence. Its antigen is unidentified. Naive CD8 cells were CD45RO-negative, positively selected for CCR7, excluding terminally differentiated effector memory CD45RA+ cells. Within Nashville, Tennessee resided all donors, each a Caucasian adult. V gave up 5 bases and J gave up 2 bases; unmatched junction bases: 11. Germline values: CDR1 SGDLS, CDR2 YYNGEE. This CDR3 is built from 16 residues. These data originate in a study of shared clonotypes between healthy human individuals. Study-wide findings and caveats: Despite large depth, sorted-subset datasets appeared incompletely sequenced.

As processed by the authors: Junction-only sequences without quality scores came from ImmunoSEQ, so filtering differed. This table comes from immunoSEQ multiplex PCR, and its TCRdb copy is limited to in-frame clones, with some not included. D and trimming were read from the DNA, whereas the V and J calls and clone size are those reported in that table. This table holds millions of clones, 85% to 95% found once. Sequencing was performed on naive CD8+ T cells sorted from blood. V usage is TRBV9 and J usage is TRBJ2-3; TRBD2 agrees at 7 bases. The clonotype originates from a young man in good health. The CDR3 sequence: CASSQSGIGITDTQYF. CDR3 in DNA: TGTGCCAGCAGTCAAAGCGGGATAGGTATCACAGATACGCAGTATTTT. Using reference TRBV9 and TRBJ2-3 for the parts outside the CDR3, the full variable domain is DSGVTQTPKHLITATGQRVTLRCSPRSGDLSVYWYQQSLDQGLQFLIQYYNGEERAKGNILERFSAQQFPDLHSELNLSSLELGDSALYFCASSQSGIGITDTQYFGPGTRLTVL.